Below, 8 T cell receptor beta chains from the same sample are listed, as sequenced in a study of T cell repertoires in cytomegalovirus infection. TCRdb reprocessed the reads via MiXCR and lists one record per CDR3 protein. Of approximately 590,000 distinct CDR3 sequences in the sample, just under 40% were seen once. No antigen has been assigned to these receptors. This specimen was cultured PBMCs, taken from culture after CMV antigen stimulation. These receptors were obtained from a human donor in good health (CMV status not recorded). Some clones in this sample may be carry-over from other donors' samples.

The rearrangement links TRBV23-1 to TRBJ1-4; tentatively, D is TRBD1 (6 bases). TRBV23-1 is annotated as an ORF whose role is uncertain. The CDR3 runs 18 residues. Trimming took 3 bases from V and 5 from J, leaving 22 bases between them. CDR3 sequence (DNA): TGCGCCAGCAGTCAGCAAATACCCTTGGGGGGCGGGAATGAAAAACTGTTTTTT. This gives the protein CASSQQIPLGGGNEKLFF.

J is TRBJ1-4 and V is TRBV18; TRBD1 is a possible D gene (5 bases). The V end was cut by 5 bases, the J end by 0 bases, with 13 bases between. This CDR3 spans 16 amino acids. CDR1 is KGHSH, CDR2 LQKENI, per germline. The CDR3 here is CASSTGRGATNEKLFF. CDR3 in DNA: TGTGCCAGCTCAACAGGTCGGGGTGCAACTAATGAAAAACTGTTTTTT. The entire variable domain, with the rest obtained from reference TRBV18 and TRBJ1-4, is as follows: NAGVMQNPRHLVRRRGQEARLRCSPMKGHSHVYWYRQLPEEGLKFMVYLQKENIIDESGMPKERFSAEFPKEGPSILRIQQVVRGDSAAYFCASSTGRGATNEKLFFGSGTQLSVL.

This clonotype has only a few counts. CDR3 protein: CASSGRPRGEQYF. Here the CDR3 DNA reads TGTGCCAGCAGTGGGCGACCCAGGGGGGAGCAGTACTTC. The chain employs TRBV12-3 or TRBV12-4 and TRBJ2-7; 7 nucleotides line up with TRBD1. This CDR3 is 13 amino acids long. The trim removed 5 bases at V and 7 bases at J, leaving 8 bases unmatched.

This clonotype was seen more than once but under ten times. V and J are TRBV11-2 and TRBJ2-1; 8 bases agree with TRBD2. J was trimmed by 5 bases and V by 2 bases; bases with no gene match: 5. CDR1 is SGHAT and CDR2 is FQNNGV in the germline V gene. The CDR3 totals 15 residues. CDR3 nucleotides: TGTGCCAGCAGCTTACGGACTAGCAGTCACAATGAGCAGTTCTTC. It translates to CASSLRTSSHNEQFF.

There are a few counts of this clonotype. The chain uses TRBV4-1 and TRBJ1-1; TRBD1 might be the D (5 bases). V was cut by 1 base and J by 3 bases, with 15 bases left in between. Germline-derived CDR1 and CDR2 are MGHRA and YSYEKL. The CDR3 covers 16 residues. CDR3 DNA sequence: TGCGCCAGCAGCCAAGTCCCGGGACGGATAGACACTGAAGCTTTCTTT. Its translation is CASSQVPGRIDTEAFF.

The chain links TRBV7-8 to TRBJ1-5; no firm D call. The CDR3 covers 13 residues. Germline CDR1 SGHVS, CDR2 FQNEAQ. The V end was cut by 3 bases, the J end by 5 bases, with 8 bases between. As DNA, the CDR3 is TGTGCCAGCAGCTTGAATGGGGATCAGCCCCAGCATTTT. Encoded protein: CASSLNGDQPQHF. Combining the CDR3 with reference TRBV7-8 and TRBJ1-5 gives the whole variable domain GAGVSQSPRYKVAKRGQDVALRCDPISGHVSLFWYQQALGQGPEFLTYFQNEAQLDKSGLPSDRFFAERPEGSVSTLKIQRTQQEDSAVYLCASSLNGDQPQHFGDGTRLSIL.

This clonotype was detected only a few times. This chain uses TRBV10-3 with TRBJ2-1; a weak D match, TRBD2 (7 bases). The germline CDR1 and CDR2 sequences are ENHRY and SYGVKD. The CDR3 is made up of 16 amino acids. The V end lost 2 bases, the J end lost 3 bases, and 14 bases lay between the germline ends. CDR3 sequence reads: CAISETGGRNYNEQFF. In DNA, the CDR3 is TGTGCCATCAGTGAGACCGGGGGGCGAAACTACAATGAGCAGTTCTTC.

This clonotype was found once. This chain uses TRBV7-2 with TRBJ1-2; a possible D gene is TRBD1 (5 bases). The CDR3 is 13 residues long. Trimming removed 5 bases at V and 4 bases at J, with 11 bases between. Germline V CDR1 and CDR2: SGHTA, FQGNSA. The CDR3 sequence: CASSAQQVYGYTF. The CDR3 nucleotides read TGTGCCAGCAGCGCCCAACAGGTCTATGGCTACACCTTC.